A single sample is the source of the 10 T cell receptor beta chains below, sequenced in a study of blood T cell repertoires in COVID-19. Sequenced by immunoSEQ multiplex PCR; TCRdb stores in-frame clones only, minus some. The sample includes 270,000 or so clones, approximately 89% seen only once; the top ten take approximately 2.6%. Input material: PBMCs or T cells enriched from blood (not recorded which). The receptor set was obtained from a woman between 18 and 30 years old who had recovered from COVID-19.

J is TRBJ2-1 and V is TRBV28; tentatively, D is TRBD1 (6 bases). Trimming took off 2 bases at V and 5 bases at J, with 10 bases between the two ends. The CDR3 length is 14 residues. The germline CDR1 and CDR2 sequences are MDHEN and SYDVKM. The CDR3 region is CASSLTGSDNEQFF. CDR3 in DNA: TGTGCCAGCAGTTTAACAGGGTCAGACAATGAGCAGTTCTTC.

The CDR3 spells CASSQDVAGMNTGELFF. DNA for the CDR3: TGCGCCAGCAGCCAAGATGTTGCGGGGATGAACACCGGGGAGCTGTTTTTT. The chain uses TRBV4-3 and TRBJ2-2; possibly TRBD2 for D (6 bases). The CDR3 sequence is 17 residues long. Deletions cut 0 bases from V and 1 base from J, with 12 bases between. Germline CDR1 and CDR2: LGHNA and YSLEER.

The V call is TRBV11-2, the J call TRBJ1-4, with D possibly matching TRBD1 (5 bases). Germline V CDR1 and CDR2: SGHAT, FQNNGV. The CDR3 spans 14 residues. V was pared by 4 bases and J by 7 bases, with 13 bases between. CDR3 bases: TGTGCCAGCAGCTCGTGGGGCCAGCGTGAAAAACTGTTTTTT. Protein product: CASSSWGQREKLFF.

In regard to this clone: Other DNA sequences in the same sample also yield this CDR3. The chain is built from TRBV19 and TRBJ2-5; 8 bases match TRBD2. The germline CDR1 and CDR2 sequences are LNHDA and SQIVND (reference sequence). This CDR3 is built from 14 residues. V shed 5 bases, J shed 3 bases, and the junction held 5 bases outside the gene matches. The DNA of the CDR3 is TGTGCCAGTAGTCCCCGGGGGGGGGAAGAGACCCAGTACTTC. This sequence encodes CASSPRGGEETQYF.

The chain carries TRBV5-1 and TRBJ2-5; weak D call: TRBD1 (6 bases). The CDR3 length is 15 residues. Trimming shortened V by 5 bases and J by 3 bases, and 17 bases separated the two germline ends. The germline gives CDR1 SGHRS, CDR2 YFSETQ. The CDR3 region has the DNA TGCGCCAGCAGAAATACACAGGGAGAGGAAGAGACCCAGTACTTC. Amino acid sequence: CASRNTQGEEETQYF.

V is TRBV6-5 and J is TRBJ1-1; D uncertain. Germline V gene sequence: CDR1 MNHEY, CDR2 SVGAGI. The length of the CDR3 is 14 residues. Between the trimmed V and J ends, which lost 3 bases and 0 bases, there was a span of 8 bases. CDR3 sequence: CASSYGLLNTEAFF. The CDR3 nucleotides read TGTGCCAGCAGTTATGGACTCCTGAACACTGAAGCTTTCTTT.

The CDR3 spells CASGSGLAGYNEQFF. In nucleotides, the CDR3 is TGTGCTAGTGGTTCTGGACTAGCGGGGTACAATGAGCAGTTCTTC. This chain links TRBV12-5 with TRBJ2-1; 12 positions match TRBD2. Germline V gives CDR1 LGHNT, CDR2 FRNRAP. The CDR3 consists of 15 residues. V was pared by 4 bases and J by 4 bases, with 2 bases of the junction left unmatched.

This chain connects TRBV10-3 to TRBJ2-1, with a weak D call TRBD2 (5 bases). Germline V CDR1 and CDR2: ENHRY, SYGVKD. The CDR3 is 15 amino acids. The V end was cut by 3 bases, the J end by 5 bases, with 14 bases between. The CDR3 protein is CAISEGGPSHNEQFF. CDR3 sequence (DNA): TGTGCCATCAGTGAAGGCGGGCCGAGCCACAATGAGCAGTTCTTC.

The chain is built from TRBV3-1 (or the pseudogene TRBV3-2) and TRBJ2-7, with D possibly being TRBD2 (5 bases). Germline-derived CDR1 and CDR2 are LGHDT and YNNKEL (reference sequence). The CDR3 runs 13 residues. The ends were cut back, 4 bases at V and 6 bases at J, with 13 bases in the middle. CDR3 nucleotide sequence: TGTGCCAGCAGCCCATGGGGAGCGGCCGAGCAGTACTTC. Its protein is CASSPWGAAEQYF.

Concerning this clone: The sample holds other DNA sequences that translate to the same CDR3. The rearrangement uses TRBV15 and TRBJ1-4; D possibly corresponds to TRBD1 (5 bases). Germline V gives CDR1 LNHNV, CDR2 YYDKDF (reference sequence). The CDR3 loop spans 15 amino acids. Deletions cut 3 bases from V and 6 bases from J, with 14 bases between. CDR3 nucleotides: TGTGCCACCAGCAGGGAGGGGCAGGGTGATGAAAAACTGTTTTTT. Its protein product is CATSREGQGDEKLFF.